These T cell receptor beta chains were read from a single sample in a study of metastatic and nonmetastatic thyroid tumors. MiXCR reprocessed the PCR reads for TCRdb. The sample consists of over 10,000 clones, about 30% of them appearing once. The sequencing sample was made of tumor tissue. The receptors originated from a female donor with papillary thyroid cancer or a benign thyroid nodule (not recorded which). Some clones in this sample may be carry-over from other donors' samples. Each CDR3 is given with its conserved first and last residue. A D gene is named only where the DNA matches it firmly. A clone size is listed for some rows: how often the clone was seen (once, few, many), or a class if it is expanded.

many	TRBV5-4	TRBJ2-1	TRBD2	TGTGCCAGCAGCTTCACTAGCGGGAGGGGCAACAATGAGCAGTTCTTC	CASSFTSGRGNNEQFF
-	TRBV30	TRBJ2-7	-	TGTGCCTGGAGTAATACGGATCTCTCCGAGCAGTACTTC	CAWSNTDLSEQYF
many	TRBV28	TRBJ2-2	-	TGTGCCAGCAGTCGTCGAACAGCCTACACCGGGGAGCTGTTTTTT	CASSRRTAYTGELFF
-	TRBV7-3	TRBJ2-1	TRBD1	TGTGCCAGCAGCGCCCCCGGGACAGGGAACAATGAGCAGTTCTTC	CASSAPGTGNNEQFF
-	TRBV12-3/TRBV12-4	TRBJ2-7	TRBD2	TGTGCCAGCAGTTTATCTAGCGGGACCGCCTACGAGCAGTACTTC	CASSLSSGTAYEQYF
-	TRBV30	TRBJ2-2	-	TGTGCCTGGGGCCGGGGGGCCGTCGCGAACACCGGGGAGCTGTTTTTT	CAWGRGAVANTGELFF
medium-sized	TRBV28	TRBJ2-1	TRBD2	TGTGCCAGCAGTTTGGGGGTGGTTAGCGGGAGTCAGTCAGAAGAGCAGTTCTTC	CASSLGVVSGSQSEEQFF
medium-sized	TRBV5-1	TRBJ1-2	TRBD1	TGCGCCAGCAGCTTGTGGCAGGGGGCGAGCGGCTACACCTTC	CASSLWQGASGYTF
many	TRBV2	TRBJ2-3	-	TGTGCCAGCAGTGAAGCGCCAAGTATGGGAGATACGCAGTATTTT	CASSEAPSMGDTQYF
many	TRBV30	TRBJ1-2	-	TGTGCCTGGAGTGTAGGCCACTGGAACTATGGCTACACCTTC	CAWSVGHWNYGYTF
-	TRBV5-1	TRBJ2-3	TRBD2	TGCGCCAGCAGCTCATACCCGACTAGCGGAAGCACAGATACGCAGTATTTT	CASSSYPTSGSTDTQYF
medium-sized	TRBV25-1	TRBJ2-1	TRBD2	TGTGCCAGCAGTGAGCGGGAGGGTTACAATGAGCAGTTCTTC	CASSEREGYNEQFF
-	TRBV20-1	TRBJ2-3	TRBD1	TGCAGTGCTAGGTCCGGACAGGGCCGCGATACGCAGTATTTT	CSARSGQGRDTQYF
many	TRBV10-1	TRBJ2-3	-	TGCGCCAGCAGTGAGGCGGGATATAGGGATACGCAGTATTTT	CASSEAGYRDTQYF
once	TRBV7-3	TRBJ2-2	-	TGTGCCAGCAGCTTAGGGGGTCACGGGGAGCTGTTTTTT	CASSLGGHGELFF
few	TRBV27	TRBJ2-7	TRBD1	TGTGCCAGCAGGGACAGGTCAACCTACGAGCAGTACTTC	CASRDRSTYEQYF
-	TRBV6-2/TRBV6-3	TRBJ2-7	-	TGTGCCAGCAGTTACTCGATCCAGGCGGGTTACGAGCAGTACTTC	CASSYSIQAGYEQYF
-	TRBV6-4	TRBJ2-2	-	TGTGCCATCAGTGAGGGCACCGGGGAGCTGTTTTTT	CAISEGTGELFF
medium-sized	TRBV19	TRBJ1-1	-	TGTGCCAGTAGTATAAGATACAGGGCGACTGAAGCTTTCTTT	CASSIRYRATEAFF
-	TRBV4-1	TRBJ2-1	-	TGCGCCAGCAGCCAAGAGGTGGGGCTAACCTACAATGAGCAGTTCTTC	CASSQEVGLTYNEQFF
-	TRBV7-2	TRBJ1-2	-	TGTGCCAGCAGCTTAGAGGGGGGCTATGGCTGCACCTTC	CASSLEGGYGCTF
few	TRBV6-1	TRBJ2-7	TRBD1	TGTGCCAGCAGCTCAGGGGGTTTCTACGAGCAGTACTTT	CASSSGGFYEQYF
many	TRBV18	TRBJ2-1	TRBD1	TGTGCCAGCTCACCCGCTAGACAGGGCGAGCAGTTCTTC	CASSPARQGEQFF
-	TRBV27	TRBJ1-1	TRBD1	TGTGCCAGCAGTACCATCGACAGGGGAGCTGAAGCTTTCTTT	CASSTIDRGAEAFF
-	TRBV30	TRBJ1-1	TRBD1	TGTGCCTGGAGTAGGGACAGTAACACTGAAGCTTTCTTT	CAWSRDSNTEAFF
-	TRBV7-9	TRBJ1-3	-	TGTGCCAGCAGCTCAGAGAACTTTAATGGAAACACCATATATTTT	CASSSENFNGNTIYF
many	TRBV20-1	TRBJ1-1	-	TGCAGTGCTAGTACATCCCCATCCGTTGCTACGAACACTGAAGCTTTCTTT	CSASTSPSVATNTEAFF
-	TRBV9	TRBJ2-3	-	TGTGCCAGCAGCGTTTTGGGAGGGGGCAGGGAGGATACGCAGTATTTT	CASSVLGGGREDTQYF
many	TRBV2	TRBJ1-2	TRBD1	TGTGCCAGGGCCGACAGGGAGAACTATGGCTACACCTTC	CARADRENYGYTF
many	TRBV18	TRBJ1-4	-	TGTGCCAGCTCCGATAGTGAAAAACTGTTTTTT	CASSDSEKLFF
many	TRBV10-2	TRBJ1-1	-	TGCGCCAGCAGTGTGGTCCAGGGAGGGATGAACACTGAAGCTTTCTTT	CASSVVQGGMNTEAFF
-	TRBV12-3/TRBV12-4	TRBJ2-7	-	TGTGCCAGCAGTTTTAGCACTGGGCGGGGACACTACGAGCAGTACTTC	CASSFSTGRGHYEQYF
-	TRBV6-9	TRBJ2-5	-	TGTGCCAGCAGTTGGCCCAGGGAGACCCAGTACTTC	CASSWPRETQYF
medium-sized	TRBV20-1	TRBJ2-3	-	TGCAGTGCTAGGGAAGGTTGGGGGAGCTCAGATACGCAGTATTTT	CSAREGWGSSDTQYF
few	TRBV10-3	TRBJ2-7	-	TGTGCCATCAGTGGCGGGGACTACGAGCAGTACTTC	CAISGGDYEQYF
-	TRBV7-2	TRBJ2-3	-	TGTGCCAGCAGCTTATGGAACACAGATACGCAGTATTTT	CASSLWNTDTQYF
-	TRBV9	TRBJ1-1	-	TGTGCCAGCAGCGTATCAGGGTTAAACACTGAAGCTTTCTTT	CASSVSGLNTEAFF
-	TRBV10-3	TRBJ2-1	-	TGTGCCATCAGTGAGGTCGGAGGGAATGAGCAGTTCTTC	CAISEVGGNEQFF
medium-sized	TRBV10-3	TRBJ1-1	TRBD1	TGTGCCATCAGTGGGACAGGCAGGGCTTTCTTT	CAISGTGRAFF
few	TRBV7-3	TRBJ1-5	-	TGTGCCAGCAGCTTACAGAAGGATCAGCCCCAGCATTTT	CASSLQKDQPQHF
-	TRBV10-3	TRBJ1-2	-	TGTGCCATCAGTGGGACCCCGGACCATGGCTACACCTTC	CAISGTPDHGYTF
-	TRBV4-3	TRBJ1-6	-	TGCGCCAGCAGCCAAGAGTCGGGGTATAATTCACCCCTCCACTTT	CASSQESGYNSPLHF
-	TRBV28	TRBJ2-2	TRBD2	TGTGCCAGCAGCCTCCCGGGACTAGCGGAGATGAACACCGGGGAGCTGTTTTTT	CASSLPGLAEMNTGELFF
medium-sized	TRBV20-1	TRBJ2-2	TRBD2	TGCAGTGCTAGAGATCCTGTAGCGGGAGGGGGCACCGGGGAGCTGTTTTTT	CSARDPVAGGGTGELFF
-	TRBV7-2	TRBJ2-2	-	TGTGCCAGCAGCTTAGGGGGGTATGACACCGGGGAGCTGTTTTTT	CASSLGGYDTGELFF
few	TRBV27	TRBJ2-7	-	TGTGCCAGCAGTTTGACAGACTCCTACGAGCAGTACTTC	CASSLTDSYEQYF
many	TRBV7-2	TRBJ1-4	-	TGTGCCAGCAGCTTAAATTTCGGCGGGGCGGGGAATGAAAAACTGTTTTTT	CASSLNFGGAGNEKLFF
-	TRBV20-1	TRBJ2-7	TRBD1	TGCAGTGCTAGAGATCCGGACAGGGGGCTGTTCGAGCAGTACTTC	CSARDPDRGLFEQYF
-	TRBV11-2	TRBJ2-5	-	TGTGCCAGCAGCTTGGGTATGCAAGAGACCCAGTACTTC	CASSLGMQETQYF
-	TRBV2	TRBJ2-7	TRBD1	TGTGCCAGCAGGCCCGGGACAGGGAACTACGAGCAGTACTTC	CASRPGTGNYEQYF
-	TRBV4-1	TRBJ2-7	TRBD1	TGCGCCAGCAGCCGCCCGGGACAGTCCTACGAGCAGTACTTC	CASSRPGQSYEQYF
-	TRBV5-6	TRBJ2-7	-	TGTGCCAGCAGCTTGATCGACTACGAGCAGTACTTC	CASSLIDYEQYF
-	TRBV12-3/TRBV12-4	TRBJ2-1	-	TGTGCCAGCAGTTTAGGCGGAAGCTCCTACAATGAGCAGTTCTTC	CASSLGGSSYNEQFF
-	TRBV10-3	TRBJ1-1	-	TGTGCCATCAGTGAGTCGGGCAGAAATGAAGCTTTCTTT	CAISESGRNEAFF
-	TRBV5-1	TRBJ1-2	-	TGCGCCAGCAGCTTGTCTTCGGCCGGGATTGTTGGCTACACCTTC	CASSLSSAGIVGYTF
-	TRBV30	TRBJ1-5	-	TGTGCCTGGACAAACAACGGGCTCCGCCAGCCCCAGCATTTT	CAWTNNGLRQPQHF
-	TRBV20-1	TRBJ2-7	TRBD2	TGCAGTCCCTATCGACTAGCGGGAGGGAGAGTTCACTACGAGCAGTACTTC	CSPYRLAGGRVHYEQYF
-	TRBV9	TRBJ2-7	-	TGTGCCAGCAGCGTAGGGGCAGGGGCTGAGCAGTACTTC	CASSVGAGAEQYF
many	TRBV9	TRBJ2-2	-	TGTGCCAGCAGCCCCCCGTTGGGCACCGGGGAGCTGTTTTTT	CASSPPLGTGELFF
-	TRBV6-1	TRBJ1-2	-	TGTGCCAGCAGTGAAGCGCGACAGAACTATGGCTACACCTTC	CASSEARQNYGYTF